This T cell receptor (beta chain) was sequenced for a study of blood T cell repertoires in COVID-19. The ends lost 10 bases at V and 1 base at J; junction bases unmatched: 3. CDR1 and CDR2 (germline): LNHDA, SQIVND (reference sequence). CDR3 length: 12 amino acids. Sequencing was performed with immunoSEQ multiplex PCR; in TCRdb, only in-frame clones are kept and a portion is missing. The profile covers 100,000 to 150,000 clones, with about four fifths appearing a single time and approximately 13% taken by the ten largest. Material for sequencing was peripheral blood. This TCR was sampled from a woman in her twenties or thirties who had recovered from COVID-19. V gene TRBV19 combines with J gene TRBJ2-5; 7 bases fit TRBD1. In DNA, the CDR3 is TGTGCCACAGGGGACAGCCAAGAGACCCAGTACTTC. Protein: CATGDSQETQYF.